This TCR beta chain derives from a study of technical replicates of blood from a few donors. The CDR3 sequence is 13 residues long. The V gene end was trimmed by 3 bases and the J gene end by 3 bases; junction bases not matched to a gene: 2. The germline gives CDR1 SGHRS, CDR2 YFSETQ. Produced via immunoSEQ multiplex PCR; TCRdb's table is partial and in-frame only. This sample carries tens of thousands of clones, approximately 83% of them seen once, and the ten largest clones take less than 6.5%. The sequence was obtained from a human donor in good health. Some clones in this sample may be carry-over from other donors' samples. The sample consisted of PBMCs. The chain employs TRBV5-1 and TRBJ2-7; 8 positions match TRBD1. CDR3 sequence: CASSSGQGYEQYF. The CDR3 nucleotides are TGCGCCAGCAGCTCCGGACAGGGCTACGAGCAGTACTTC.